This T cell receptor beta chain appears in the sequencing data of a study of regulatory dendritic cells for organ transplantation. Study conclusions and caveats: Naive T cells showed high diversity, memory cells less, memory CD8+ least.

For this clone: Its antigen remains unidentified.

The CDR3 spans 16 residues. Germline-derived CDR1 and CDR2 are LGHNA and YSLEER. Trimming left V 0 bases short and J 7 bases short, with 19 bases between. Sequencing was performed with immunoSEQ multiplex PCR; in TCRdb, only in-frame clones are kept and a portion is missing. The sample includes approximately 11,000 clones, less than 90% seen only once; the top ten take around 2.3%. Sorted T cells were CFSE-labeled and cultured 4 to 5 days with allogeneic regulatory or mature dendritic cells at 1:10. The sequence derives from a human donor in good health. J is TRBJ2-7 and V is TRBV4-3, with unresolved D. The sequenced sample was memory CD4+ T cells from blood cultured with dendritic cells. Subset here: CD45RO+ memory T cells. CDR3 sequence reads: CASSQDLASGEKEQYF. CDR3 bases: TGCGCCAGCAGCCAAGACCTGGCATCCGGCGAGAAGGAGCAGTACTTC.